This is a list of T cell receptor beta chains from one sample in a study of shared clonotypes between healthy human individuals. Only in-frame clones appear in the TCRdb table, and some are missing; sequencing was by immunoSEQ multiplex PCR. The data show about 1.1 million clones, with approximately 80% seen just once and about 0.52% held by the top ten. Sample: memory CD4+ T cells from PBMCs. All receptors come from a man younger than 35 in good health. Some clones in this sample may be carry-over from other donors' samples. CDR3s include the opening cysteine and the closing phenylalanine or tryptophan. D genes are given only for firm matches. The listing skips clone size in some rows; elsewhere it reads once, few, many or a size class.

few,TRBJ2-2,TRBV27,-,CASSRTLLGPPNTGELFF,TGTGCCAGCTCTAGGACCCTACTCGGACCGCCGAACACCGGGGAGCTGTTTTTT
few,TRBJ1-1,TRBV7-8,-,CASSLGGGWATEAFF,TGTGCCAGCAGCTTAGGGGGGGGTTGGGCCACTGAAGCTTTCTTT
-,TRBJ2-7,TRBV5-1,-,CASSLGGQDYEQYF,TGCGCCAGCAGCTTGGGTGGACAAGACTACGAGCAGTACTTC
-,TRBJ1-3,TRBV2,-,CASSDYRESGNTIYF,TGTGCCAGCAGTGATTATCGGGAGTCGGGAAACACCATATATTTT
-,TRBJ2-3,TRBV10-3,-,CAIRAASTDTQYF,TGTGCCATCAGGGCGGCTAGCACAGATACGCAGTATTTT
-,TRBJ1-5,TRBV28,TRBD1,CASSVPGQGNQPRHF,TGTGCCAGCAGTGTTCCGGGACAGGGGAATCAGCCCCGGCATTTT
-,TRBJ2-1,TRBV18,-,CASSHEGQAGLAVEQFF,TGTGCCAGCTCACACGAAGGACAGGCCGGACTAGCCGTTGAGCAGTTCTTC
-,TRBJ2-7,TRBV6-5,TRBD2,CASRRLAGRAYEQYF,TGTGCCAGCAGACGACTAGCGGGAAGGGCCTACGAGCAGTACTTC
many,TRBJ1-2,TRBV28,-,CASSRAMYGYTF,TGTGCCAGCAGCCGCGCCATGTATGGCTACACCTTC
-,TRBJ2-2,TRBV5-4,-,CASSIDKDGELFF,TGTGCCAGCAGCATTGACAAAGACGGGGAGCTGTTTTTT
-,TRBJ2-1,TRBV7-2,-,CASSLAGSSSYNEQFF,TGTGCCAGCAGCTTAGCGGGGAGCAGCTCCTACAATGAGCAGTTCTTC
-,TRBJ2-7,TRBV10-1,-,CASSESAGGPLYEQYF,TGCGCCAGCAGTGAGTCAGCCGGAGGGCCTCTCTACGAGCAGTACTTC
-,TRBJ2-1,TRBV6-1,-,CASSESISGTINEQFF,TGTGCCAGCAGTGAAAGCATTAGCGGAACAATCAATGAGCAGTTCTTC
once,TRBJ1-1,TRBV28,-,CASSLYAGGWRAFF,TGTGCCAGCAGTTTATATGCCGGGGGGTGGCGAGCTTTCTTT
-,TRBJ2-7,TRBV14,-,CASSPFGRDEQYF,TGTGCCAGCAGCCCCTTCGGCAGGGACGAGCAGTACTTC